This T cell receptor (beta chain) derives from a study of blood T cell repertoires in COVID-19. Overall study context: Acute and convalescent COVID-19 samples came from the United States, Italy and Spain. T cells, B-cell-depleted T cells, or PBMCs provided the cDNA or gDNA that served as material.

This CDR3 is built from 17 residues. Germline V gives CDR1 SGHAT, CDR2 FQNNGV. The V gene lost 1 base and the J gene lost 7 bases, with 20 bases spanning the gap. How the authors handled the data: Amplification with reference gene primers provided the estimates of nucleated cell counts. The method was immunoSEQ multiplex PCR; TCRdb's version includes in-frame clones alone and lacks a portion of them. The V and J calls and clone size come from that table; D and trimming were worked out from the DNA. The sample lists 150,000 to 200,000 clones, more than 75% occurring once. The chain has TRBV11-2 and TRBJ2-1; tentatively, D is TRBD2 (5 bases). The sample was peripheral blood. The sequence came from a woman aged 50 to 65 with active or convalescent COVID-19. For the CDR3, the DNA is TGTGCCAGCAGCTTAGGGGGATTTGGCGGGTATAGGAATGAGCAGTTCTTC. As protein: CASSLGGFGGYRNEQFF.